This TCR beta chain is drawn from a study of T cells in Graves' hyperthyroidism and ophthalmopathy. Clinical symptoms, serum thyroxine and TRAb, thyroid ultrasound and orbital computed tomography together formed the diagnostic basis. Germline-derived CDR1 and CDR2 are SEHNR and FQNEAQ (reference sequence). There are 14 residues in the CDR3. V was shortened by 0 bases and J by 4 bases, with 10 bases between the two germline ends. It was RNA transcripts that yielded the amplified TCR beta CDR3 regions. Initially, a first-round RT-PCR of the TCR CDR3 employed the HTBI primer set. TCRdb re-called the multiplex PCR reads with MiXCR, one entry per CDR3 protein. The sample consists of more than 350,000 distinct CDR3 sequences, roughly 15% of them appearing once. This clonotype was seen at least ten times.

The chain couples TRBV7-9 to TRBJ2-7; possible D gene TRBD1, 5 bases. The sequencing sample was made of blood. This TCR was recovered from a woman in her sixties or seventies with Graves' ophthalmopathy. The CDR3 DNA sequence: TGTGCCAGCAGCTTAGCAGGGGCCCATTACGAGCAGTACTTC. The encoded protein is CASSLAGAHYEQYF.